This TCR beta chain derives from a study of cytomegalovirus exposure and HLA in healthy donors. In the PCR, 60 Vbeta and 13 Jbeta primers were used. Repertoires were generated with immunoSEQ multiplex PCR, while TCRdb's copy carries only in-frame clones and drops some. The table records approximately 240,000 clones, 77% of them present only once. Comments on this clone: Antigen unknown.

The study, taken as a whole, reports: In vitro testing confirmed a few CMV-associated chains as specific for CMV antigens. Common viral pathogens were later found to be apparently linked to several of the most significant clusters.

This TCR was recovered from a woman between 55 and 75 years old in good health and CMV-seropositive. Sequenced: PBMCs.

CDR3 DNA: TGTGCCAGCAGCGTACCGGCCGGGACTTCCTACAATGAGCAGTTCTTC. Its translation: CASSVPAGTSYNEQFF. V usage is TRBV9 and J usage is TRBJ2-1, with D possibly matching TRBD2 (6 bases). CDR3 length: 16 residues. CDR1 SGDLS and CDR2 YYNGEE come from the germline V gene. V lost 1 base, J lost 1 base, and 12 bases lay in between.